Listed here are 2 T cell receptor beta chains from one sample, sequenced in a study of vaccination and CD4 T cells after COVID-19 (dated by TCRdb to the early 2020s). The library was built by means of PCR. Sequenced using an Illumina iSeq 100. DNA from cultured CD4+ T cells underwent TCR sequencing with the Oncomine TCR Beta short-read assay at the Johns Hopkins FTIC core. The QIAamp micro DNA kit was used to extract genomic DNA from the cultured CD4+ T cells. TCRdb reprocessed the public reads (quality trimming at Q25 with fastp, clone calling with MiXCR) and kept in-frame beta chains. Every entry covers one CDR3 protein and lists the most common genes and DNA from its rows. This sample gives approximately 9,700 distinct CDR3 sequences in total; 35% of them show up just once. The ten largest clones capture less than 9% of the sample. No cognate antigen is known for these TCRs. What this sample's treatment or condition label stands for: roughly 11-day PBMC culture with coronavirus spike peptide pools or control peptides (ViraFEST assay). CD4+ T cells from unexposed donors were collected before the COVID-19 pandemic (2011-2018).

Sequencing used CD4+ T cells from blood, cultured in vitro. These receptor sequences come from a human donor in good health.

In its sample, this clonotype was seen a few times. J is TRBJ1-1 and V is TRBV27; 11 nucleotides line up with TRBD1. With 4 bases clipped from V and 11 bases from J, the junction kept 18 bases outside the gene matches. Germline CDR1 is MNHEY and CDR2 is SMNVEV (reference sequence). The CDR3 sequence is 17 residues long. The CDR3 reads CASSSSHLRTGGEWAFF. The CDR3 bases are TGTGCCAGCAGTTCGAGCCACCTCAGGACAGGGGGCGAATGGGCTTTCTTT.

This clonotype was picked up a small number of times. J is TRBJ2-1 and V is TRBV20-1; 9 nucleotides align to TRBD2. Germline CDR1 is DFQATT and CDR2 is SNEGSKA (reference sequence). The V and J ends lost 1 base and 8 bases, in that order; junction bases with no gene match: 9. The CDR3 consists of 15 residues. The CDR3 nucleotides read TGCAGTGCTAGAGCTGCAGCGGGAGGTCGCTATGAGCAGTTCTTC. It yields the protein CSARAAAGGRYEQFF.